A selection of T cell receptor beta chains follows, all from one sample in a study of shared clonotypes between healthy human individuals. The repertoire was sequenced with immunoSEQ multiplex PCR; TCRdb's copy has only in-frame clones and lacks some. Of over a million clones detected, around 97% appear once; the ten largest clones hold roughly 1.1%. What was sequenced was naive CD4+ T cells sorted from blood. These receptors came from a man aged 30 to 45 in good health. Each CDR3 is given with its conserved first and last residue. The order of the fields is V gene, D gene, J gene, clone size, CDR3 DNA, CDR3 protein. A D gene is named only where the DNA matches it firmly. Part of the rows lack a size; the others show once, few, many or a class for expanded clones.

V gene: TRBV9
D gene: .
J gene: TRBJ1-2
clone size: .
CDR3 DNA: TGTGCCAGCAGCGTAGCGGGGTTAGGCGGCTACACCTTC
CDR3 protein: CASSVAGLGGYTF

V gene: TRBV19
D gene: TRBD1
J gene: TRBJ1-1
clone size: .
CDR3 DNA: TGTGCCAGTAGAACCGGTGACAGGGGGCGCACTGAAGCTTTCTTT
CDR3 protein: CASRTGDRGRTEAFF

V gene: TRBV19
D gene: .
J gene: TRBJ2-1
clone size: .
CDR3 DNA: TGTGCCAGTACAGGCTCGGTGGGGGACTACAATGAGCAGTTCTTC
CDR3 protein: CASTGSVGDYNEQFF

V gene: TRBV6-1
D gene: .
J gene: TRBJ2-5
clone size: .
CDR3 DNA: TGTGCCAGCAGTAATGGACTAACTCAAGAGACCCAGTACTTC
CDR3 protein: CASSNGLTQETQYF

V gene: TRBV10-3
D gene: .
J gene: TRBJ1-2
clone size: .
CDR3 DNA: TGTGCCATCAGTGAGGACAGCTACTATGGCTACACCTTC
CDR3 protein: CAISEDSYYGYTF

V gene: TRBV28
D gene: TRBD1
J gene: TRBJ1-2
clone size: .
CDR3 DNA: TGTGCCAGCAGTTTCGCGGACAGGTCCGGTCCTTCTGGCTACACCTTC
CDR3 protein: CASSFADRSGPSGYTF

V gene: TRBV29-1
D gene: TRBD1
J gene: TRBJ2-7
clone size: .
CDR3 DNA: TGCAGCGTTGGGACAGGCCCCTACGAGCAGTACTTC
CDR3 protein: CSVGTGPYEQYF

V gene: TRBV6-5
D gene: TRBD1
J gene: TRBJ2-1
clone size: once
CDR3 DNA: TGTGCCAGCAGCCCTGACAGGGGGTACTACAATGAGCAGTTCTTC
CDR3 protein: CASSPDRGYYNEQFF

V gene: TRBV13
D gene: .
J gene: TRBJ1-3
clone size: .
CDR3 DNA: TGTGCCAGCAGCTTAGGTCAGTTTTTCGCTGGAAACACCATATATTTT
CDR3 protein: CASSLGQFFAGNTIYF

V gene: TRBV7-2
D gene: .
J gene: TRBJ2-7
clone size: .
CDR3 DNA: TGTGCCAGCAGCTTAAACGGGTTGGGCGAGCAGTACTTC
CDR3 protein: CASSLNGLGEQYF

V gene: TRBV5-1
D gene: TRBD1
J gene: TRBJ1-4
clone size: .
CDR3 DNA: TGCGCCAGCGCAACAGGGGCCGGGAATGAAAAACTGTTTTTT
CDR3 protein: CASATGAGNEKLFF

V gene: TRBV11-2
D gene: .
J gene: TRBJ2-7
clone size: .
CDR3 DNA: TGTGCCAGCAGCTTAGCCTCCTACGAGCAGTACTTC
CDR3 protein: CASSLASYEQYF

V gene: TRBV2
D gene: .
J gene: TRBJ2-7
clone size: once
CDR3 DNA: TGTGCCAGTGGGGGAGGCCCAGAGCAGTACTTC
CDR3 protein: CASGGGPEQYF

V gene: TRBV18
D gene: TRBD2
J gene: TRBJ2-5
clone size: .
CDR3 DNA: TGTGCCAGCTCACCACTTGGTAGCGGGAGGATCCAAGAGACCCAGTACTTC
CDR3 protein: CASSPLGSGRIQETQYF

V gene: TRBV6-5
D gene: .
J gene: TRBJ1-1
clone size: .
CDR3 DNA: TGTGCCAGCAGGGACAGTTTGAACACTGAAGCTTTCTTT
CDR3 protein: CASRDSLNTEAFF

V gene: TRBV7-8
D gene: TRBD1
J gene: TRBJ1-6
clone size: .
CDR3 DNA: TGTGCCAGCAGCGCCGACAGGGCAGTGCCACCCCTCCACTTT
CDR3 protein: CASSADRAVPPLHF

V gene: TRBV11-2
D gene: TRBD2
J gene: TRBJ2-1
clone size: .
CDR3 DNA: TGTGCCAGCAGCCTCGGCGGGAGTGGGTCCTACAATGAGCAGTTCTTC
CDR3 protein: CASSLGGSGSYNEQFF

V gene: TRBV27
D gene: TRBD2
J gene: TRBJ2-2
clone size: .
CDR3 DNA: TGTGCCAGCAGTTCCAGACTAGCGGGAGGGCGCACCGGGGAGCTGTTTTTT
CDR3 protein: CASSSRLAGGRTGELFF

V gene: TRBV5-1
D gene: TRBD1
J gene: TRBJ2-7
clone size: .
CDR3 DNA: TGCGCCAGCAGCTTGAACCCCGGGACAGCCTACGAGCAGTACTTC
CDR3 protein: CASSLNPGTAYEQYF

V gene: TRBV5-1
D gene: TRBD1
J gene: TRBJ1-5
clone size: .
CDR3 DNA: TGCGCCAGCAGCGTGGGACAGGGTAACCAGCCCCAGCATTTT
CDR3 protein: CASSVGQGNQPQHF

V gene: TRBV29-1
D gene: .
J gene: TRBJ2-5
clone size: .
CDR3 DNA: TGCAGCGTGGGAAATACAGTCCCAGAGACCCAGTACTTC
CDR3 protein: CSVGNTVPETQYF

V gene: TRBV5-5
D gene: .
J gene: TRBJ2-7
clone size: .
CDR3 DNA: TGTGCCAGCAGCTTGGCTCCGGAACCCTACGAGCAGTACTTC
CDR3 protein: CASSLAPEPYEQYF

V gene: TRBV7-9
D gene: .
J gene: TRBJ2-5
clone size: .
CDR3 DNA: TGTGCCAGCAGCTTTATGCGGACCGTACAAGAGACCCAGTACTTC
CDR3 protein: CASSFMRTVQETQYF

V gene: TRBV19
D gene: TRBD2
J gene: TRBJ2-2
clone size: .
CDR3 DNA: TGTGCCAGTAGCAGGACTAGCGGGGCGAACACCGGGGAGCTGTTTTTT
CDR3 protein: CASSRTSGANTGELFF

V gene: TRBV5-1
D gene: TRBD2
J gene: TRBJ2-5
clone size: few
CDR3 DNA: TGCGCCAGCAGCACCGGACTAGCGGGAGGGTACCAAGAGACCCAGTACTTC
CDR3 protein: CASSTGLAGGYQETQYF

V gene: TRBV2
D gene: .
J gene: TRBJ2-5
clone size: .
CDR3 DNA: TGTGCCAGCTCCGGGGCGGGGCGTGAGACCCAGTACTTC
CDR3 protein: CASSGAGRETQYF

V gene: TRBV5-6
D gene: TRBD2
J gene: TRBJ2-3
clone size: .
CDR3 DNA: TGTGCCAGCAGCTCGCCGACTAGCGCTAGCACAGATACGCAGTATTTT
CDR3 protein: CASSSPTSASTDTQYF

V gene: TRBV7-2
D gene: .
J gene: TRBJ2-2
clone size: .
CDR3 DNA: TGTGCCAGCACCAAGGGCGATTCTAACACCGGGGAGCTGTTTTTT
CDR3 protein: CASTKGDSNTGELFF

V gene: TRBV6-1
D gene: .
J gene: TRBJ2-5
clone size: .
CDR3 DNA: TGTGCCAGCAACCCCCAGGTCCAAGAGACCCAGTACTTC
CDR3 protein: CASNPQVQETQYF

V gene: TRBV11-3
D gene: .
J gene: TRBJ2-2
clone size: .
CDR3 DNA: TGTGCCAGCAGCCCCACAGGCACCGGGGAGCTGTTTTTT
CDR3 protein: CASSPTGTGELFF

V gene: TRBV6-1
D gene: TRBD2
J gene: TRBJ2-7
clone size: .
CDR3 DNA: TGTGCCAGCAGGTCTAGCGGGAGTAGCGACGAGCAGTACTTC
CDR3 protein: CASRSSGSSDEQYF

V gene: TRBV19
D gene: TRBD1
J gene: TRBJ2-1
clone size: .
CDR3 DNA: TGTGCCAGTAGTATACGGGACAGGGGGCATGAGCAGTTCTTC
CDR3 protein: CASSIRDRGHEQFF

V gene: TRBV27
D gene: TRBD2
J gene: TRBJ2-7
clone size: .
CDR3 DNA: TGTGCCAGCAGTCCGCTGGGACTAGCGGACTACGAGCAGTACTTC
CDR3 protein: CASSPLGLADYEQYF

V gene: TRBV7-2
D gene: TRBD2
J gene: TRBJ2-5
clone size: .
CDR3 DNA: TGTGCCAGCAGCCGTAACCCGCTTACTAGCGGGGTACTGGAGACCCAGTACTTC
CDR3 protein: CASSRNPLTSGVLETQYF

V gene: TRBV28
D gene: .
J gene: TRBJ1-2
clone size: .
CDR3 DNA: TGTGCCAGCAGACCACCCCGACCTAATGGCTACACCTTC
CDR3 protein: CASRPPRPNGYTF

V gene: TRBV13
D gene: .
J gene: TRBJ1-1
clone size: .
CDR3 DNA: TGTGCCAGCAGCTTGTCGACTGAAGCTTTCTTT
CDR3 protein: CASSLSTEAFF

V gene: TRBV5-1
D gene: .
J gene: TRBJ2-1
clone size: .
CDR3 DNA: TGCGCCAGCAGCCCCGAGGCCTACAATGAGCAGTTCTTC
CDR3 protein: CASSPEAYNEQFF

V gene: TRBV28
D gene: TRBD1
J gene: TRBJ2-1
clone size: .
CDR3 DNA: TGTGCCAGCAGTTCTTACAGGGGCGATGAGCAGTTCTTC
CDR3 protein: CASSSYRGDEQFF

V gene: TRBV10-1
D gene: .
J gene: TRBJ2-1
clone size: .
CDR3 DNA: TGCGCCAGCAGTGTGGACAGCTACAATGAGCAGTTCTTC
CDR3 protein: CASSVDSYNEQFF

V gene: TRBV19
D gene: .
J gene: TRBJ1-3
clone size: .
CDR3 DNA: TGTGCCAGTAGTATGGGGAGTGCCCACTCTGGAAACACCATATATTTT
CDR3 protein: CASSMGSAHSGNTIYF

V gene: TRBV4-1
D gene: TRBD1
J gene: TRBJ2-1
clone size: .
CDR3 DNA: TGCGCCAGCAGCCAAGATCTGAGGACAGGGTCATACAATGAGCAGTTCTTC
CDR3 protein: CASSQDLRTGSYNEQFF

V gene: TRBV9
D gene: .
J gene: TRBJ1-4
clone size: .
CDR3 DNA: TGTGCCAGCAGCGGGGGGCTTCCTAATGAAAAACTGTTTTTT
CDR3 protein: CASSGGLPNEKLFF